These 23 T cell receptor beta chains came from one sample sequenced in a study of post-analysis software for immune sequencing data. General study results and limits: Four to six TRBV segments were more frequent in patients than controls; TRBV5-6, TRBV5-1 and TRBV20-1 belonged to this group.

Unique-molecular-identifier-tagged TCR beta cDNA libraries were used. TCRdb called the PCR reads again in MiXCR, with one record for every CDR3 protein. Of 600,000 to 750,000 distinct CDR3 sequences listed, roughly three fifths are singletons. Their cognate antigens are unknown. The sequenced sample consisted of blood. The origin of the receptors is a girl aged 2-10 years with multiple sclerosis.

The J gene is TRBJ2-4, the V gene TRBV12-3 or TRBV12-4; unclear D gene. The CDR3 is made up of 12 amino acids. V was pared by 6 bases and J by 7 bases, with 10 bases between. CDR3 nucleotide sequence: TGTGCCAGCAGCCGAAGACCGAACATTCAGTACTTC. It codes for CASSRRPNIQYF.

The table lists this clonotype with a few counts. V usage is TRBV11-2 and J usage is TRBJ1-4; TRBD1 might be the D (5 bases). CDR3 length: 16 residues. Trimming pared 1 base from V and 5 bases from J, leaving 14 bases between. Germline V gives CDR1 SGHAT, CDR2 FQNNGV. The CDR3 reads CASSLAWGVENEKLFF. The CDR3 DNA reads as TGTGCCAGCAGCTTAGCCTGGGGCGTGGAGAATGAAAAACTGTTTTTT.

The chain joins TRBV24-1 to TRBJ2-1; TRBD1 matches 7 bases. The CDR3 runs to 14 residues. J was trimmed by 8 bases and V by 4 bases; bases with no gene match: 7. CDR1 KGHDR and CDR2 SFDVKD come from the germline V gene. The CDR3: CATSEETGLDEQFF. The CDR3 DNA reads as TGTGCCACCAGTGAGGAGACAGGGCTCGATGAGCAGTTCTTC.

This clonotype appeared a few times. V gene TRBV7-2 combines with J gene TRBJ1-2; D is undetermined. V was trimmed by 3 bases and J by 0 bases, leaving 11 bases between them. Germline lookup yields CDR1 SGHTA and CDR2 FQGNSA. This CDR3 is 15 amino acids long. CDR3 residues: CASSFQALANYGYTF. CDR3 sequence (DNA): TGTGCCAGCAGCTTCCAGGCACTAGCTAACTATGGCTACACCTTC.

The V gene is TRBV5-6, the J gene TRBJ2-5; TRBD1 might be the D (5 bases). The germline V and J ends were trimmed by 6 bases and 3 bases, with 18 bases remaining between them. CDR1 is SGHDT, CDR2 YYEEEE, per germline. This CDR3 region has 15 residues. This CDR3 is CASKSESRVEETQYF. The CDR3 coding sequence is TGTGCCAGCAAGAGTGAGAGCAGGGTCGAAGAGACCCAGTACTTC.

Here the CDR3 DNA reads TGTGCCAGCAGTGAAAGTAGCGGGTTCTACAATGAGCAGTTCTTC. It encodes CASSESSGFYNEQFF. This sequence joins TRBV2 and TRBJ2-1, with TRBD2 identical over 7 bases. In germline, CDR1 is SNHLY, CDR2 FYNNEI. V lost 2 bases to trimming and J lost 3 bases; unmatched junction nucleotides: 4. The CDR3 has 15 amino acids.

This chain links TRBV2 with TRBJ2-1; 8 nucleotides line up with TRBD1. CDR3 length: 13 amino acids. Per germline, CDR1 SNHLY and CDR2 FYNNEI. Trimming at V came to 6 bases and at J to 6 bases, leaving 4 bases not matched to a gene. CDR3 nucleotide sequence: TGTGCCAGCAGACAGGGGGTTGGCAATGAGCAGTTCTTC. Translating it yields CASRQGVGNEQFF.

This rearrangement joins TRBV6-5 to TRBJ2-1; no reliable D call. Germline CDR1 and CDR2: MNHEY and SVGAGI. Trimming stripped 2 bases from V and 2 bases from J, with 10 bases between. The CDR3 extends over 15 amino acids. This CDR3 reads CASSYAPTTYNEQFF. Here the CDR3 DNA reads TGTGCCAGCAGTTACGCCCCCACAACCTACAATGAGCAGTTCTTC.

The CDR3 region is CASSQTLGGTGKTQYF. As DNA, the CDR3 is TGTGCCAGCAGCCAAACGCTAGGCGGGACAGGGAAGACCCAGTACTTC. The rearrangement uses TRBV4-2 and TRBJ2-4; 9 positions match TRBD1. The last part of the DNA fits TRBJ2-5 better; the J call may be wrong. The CDR3 is made up of 16 amino acids. Germline V gene sequence: CDR1 LGHNA, CDR2 YNFKEQ.

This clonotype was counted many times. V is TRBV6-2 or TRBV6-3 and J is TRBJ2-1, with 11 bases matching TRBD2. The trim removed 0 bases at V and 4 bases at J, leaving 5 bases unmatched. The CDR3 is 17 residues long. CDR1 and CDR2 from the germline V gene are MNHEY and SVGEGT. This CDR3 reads CASSYSPLAGVYNEQFF. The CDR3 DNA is TGTGCCAGCAGTTACTCTCCACTAGCGGGAGTTTACAATGAGCAGTTCTTC.

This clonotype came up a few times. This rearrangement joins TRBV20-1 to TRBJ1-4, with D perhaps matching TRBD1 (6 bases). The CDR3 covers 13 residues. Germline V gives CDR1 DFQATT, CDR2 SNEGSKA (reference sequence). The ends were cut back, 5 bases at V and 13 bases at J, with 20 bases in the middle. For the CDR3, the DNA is TGCAGTGCTTTAAAACCAGGGGTAGGGGGACTGTTTTTT. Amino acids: CSALKPGVGGLFF.

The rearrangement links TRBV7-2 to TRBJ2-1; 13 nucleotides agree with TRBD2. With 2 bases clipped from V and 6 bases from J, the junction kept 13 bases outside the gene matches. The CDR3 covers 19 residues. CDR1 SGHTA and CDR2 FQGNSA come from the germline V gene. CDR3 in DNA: TGTGCCAGCAGCTTACTTGAGGGACTAGCGGGGAGGTTTATCAATGAGCAGTTCTTC. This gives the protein CASSLLEGLAGRFINEQFF.

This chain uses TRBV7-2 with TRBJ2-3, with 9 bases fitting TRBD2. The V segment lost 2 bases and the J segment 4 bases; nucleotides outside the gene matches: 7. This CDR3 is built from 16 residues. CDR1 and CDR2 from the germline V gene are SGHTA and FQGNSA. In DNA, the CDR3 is TGTGCCAGCAGCTTACGGAGGGGACTAGCAGCAGATACGCAGTATTTT. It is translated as CASSLRRGLAADTQYF.

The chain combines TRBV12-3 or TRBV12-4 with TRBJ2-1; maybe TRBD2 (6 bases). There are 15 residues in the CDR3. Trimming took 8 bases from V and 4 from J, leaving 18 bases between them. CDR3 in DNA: TGTGCCAGCTGCCCGACTAGAGGGCAATACAATGAGCAGTTCTTC. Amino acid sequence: CASCPTRGQYNEQFF.

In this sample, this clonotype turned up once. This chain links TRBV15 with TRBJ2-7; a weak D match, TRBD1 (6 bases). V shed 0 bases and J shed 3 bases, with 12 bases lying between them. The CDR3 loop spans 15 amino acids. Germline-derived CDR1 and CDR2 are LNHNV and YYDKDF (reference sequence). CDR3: CATSRDLGQFYEQYF. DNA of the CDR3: TGTGCCACCAGCAGAGATCTAGGACAGTTCTACGAGCAGTACTTC.

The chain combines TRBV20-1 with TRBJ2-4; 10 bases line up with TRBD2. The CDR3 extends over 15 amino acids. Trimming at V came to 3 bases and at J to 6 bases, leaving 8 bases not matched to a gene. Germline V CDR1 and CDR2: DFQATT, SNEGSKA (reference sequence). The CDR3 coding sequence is TGCAGTGCTAGTGGGGCCTTAGCGGGAGGAAACATTCAGTACTTC. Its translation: CSASGALAGGNIQYF.

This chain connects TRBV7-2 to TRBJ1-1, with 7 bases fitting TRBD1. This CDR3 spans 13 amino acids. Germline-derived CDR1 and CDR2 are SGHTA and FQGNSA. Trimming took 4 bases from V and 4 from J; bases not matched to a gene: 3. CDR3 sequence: CASSSGGITEAFF. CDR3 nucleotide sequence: TGTGCCAGCAGCTCAGGGGGGATCACTGAAGCTTTCTTT.

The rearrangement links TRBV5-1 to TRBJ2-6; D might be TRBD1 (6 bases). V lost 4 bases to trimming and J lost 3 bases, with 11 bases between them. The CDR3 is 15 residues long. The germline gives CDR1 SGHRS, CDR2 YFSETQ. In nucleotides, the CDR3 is TGCGCCAGCAGCCCCAGGGGAAATGGGGCCAACGTCCTGACTTTC. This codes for CASSPRGNGANVLTF.

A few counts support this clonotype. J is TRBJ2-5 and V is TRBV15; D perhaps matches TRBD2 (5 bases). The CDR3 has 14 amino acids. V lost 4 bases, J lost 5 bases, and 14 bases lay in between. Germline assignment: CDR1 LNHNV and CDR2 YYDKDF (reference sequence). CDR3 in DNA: TGTGCCACCAGCAAGTCGGAGGTCCGGGAGACCCAGTACTTC. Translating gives CATSKSEVRETQYF. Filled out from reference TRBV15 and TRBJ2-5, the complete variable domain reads DAMVIQNPRYQVTQFGKPVTLSCSQTLNHNVMYWYQQKSSQAPKLLFHYYDKDFNNEADTPDNFQSRRPNTSFCFLDIRSPGLGDTAMYLCATSKSEVRETQYFGPGTRLLVL.

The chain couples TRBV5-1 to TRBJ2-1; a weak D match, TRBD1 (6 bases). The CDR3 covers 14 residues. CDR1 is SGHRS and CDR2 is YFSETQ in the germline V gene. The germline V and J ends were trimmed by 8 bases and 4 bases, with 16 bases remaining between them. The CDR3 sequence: CASRGLQGYNEQFF. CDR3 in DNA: TGCGCCAGTAGGGGATTACAGGGTTACAATGAGCAGTTCTTC.

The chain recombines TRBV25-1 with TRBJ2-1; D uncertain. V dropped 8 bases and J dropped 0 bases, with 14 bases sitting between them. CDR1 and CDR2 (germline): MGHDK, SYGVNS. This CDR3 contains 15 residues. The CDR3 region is CASRPASSSYNEQFF. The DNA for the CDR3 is TGTGCCAGCCGACCCGCAAGCAGCTCCTACAATGAGCAGTTCTTC.

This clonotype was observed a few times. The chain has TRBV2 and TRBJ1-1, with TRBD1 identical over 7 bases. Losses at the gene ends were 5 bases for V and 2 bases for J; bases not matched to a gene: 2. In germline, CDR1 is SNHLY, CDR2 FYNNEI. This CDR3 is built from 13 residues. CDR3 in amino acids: CASSTGANTEAFF. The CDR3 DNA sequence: TGTGCCAGCAGTACAGGGGCCAACACTGAAGCTTTCTTT.

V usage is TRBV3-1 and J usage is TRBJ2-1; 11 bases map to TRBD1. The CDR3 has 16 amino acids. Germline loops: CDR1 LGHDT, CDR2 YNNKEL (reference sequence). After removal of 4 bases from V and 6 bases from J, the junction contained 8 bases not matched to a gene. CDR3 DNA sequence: TGTGCCAGCAGCCCGGGGACGGGACAGGGGGTCAATGAGCAGTTCTTC. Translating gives CASSPGTGQGVNEQFF.